The 26 T cell receptor beta chains in this list originate from one sample, sequenced in a study of shared clonotypes between healthy human individuals (dated by TCRdb to 2020 to 2021). Receptor amplification or capture employed the immunoSEQ multiplex PCR assay. The source is immuneACCESS, and TCRdb retained only in-frame sequences with V and J called. Part of the clones is not carried over; for the studies checked, unresolved V genes explain less than half of this, and the remainder is unexplained. The sample table holds 950,000 to 1,300,000 clones, of which about 75% were seen once. The ten largest clones represent about 1.4% of the sample. Specimen: memory CD4+ T cells sorted from blood. The meaning of the sample's cell subset or site label: CD45RA-negative fraction. The receptors were sampled from a young man in good health.

This clone was observed once. The chain uses TRBV10-1 and TRBJ2-3; 8 positions match TRBD2. The CDR3 is 15 residues long. Germline values: CDR1 WNHNN, CDR2 SYGVQD (reference sequence). V trimming: 2 bases; J trimming: 2 bases; junction bases outside the gene matches: 3. This CDR3 is CASSETSGPTDTQYF. For the CDR3, the DNA is TGCGCCAGCAGTGAGACTAGCGGCCCCACAGATACGCAGTATTTT.

This clone was observed once. V usage is TRBV12-5 and J usage is TRBJ2-5; D ambiguous. The CDR3 has 12 amino acids. V was shortened by 1 base and J by 5 bases, with 5 bases between the two germline ends. The germline gives CDR1 LGHNT, CDR2 FRNRAP. The CDR3, as DNA: TGTGCTAGTGGTTTGGGGTGGGAGACCCAGTACTTC. The encoded protein is CASGLGWETQYF.

The J gene is TRBJ2-5, the V gene TRBV4-2, with no clear D. CDR3 size: 17 residues. The germline V gene encodes CDR1 LGHNA and CDR2 YNFKEQ. With 1 base removed from V and 2 bases from J, the gap between germline ends came to 17 bases. The CDR3 DNA is TGTGCCAGCAGCCAAGTTTTGGGCCCGGAGTCTCAAGAGACCCAGTACTTC. It is translated as CASSQVLGPESQETQYF.

The rearrangement uses TRBV30 and TRBJ2-1, with no clear D. The V and J ends lost 0 bases and 5 bases respectively, with 8 bases between them. This CDR3 has 13 residues. Germline loops: CDR1 GTSNPN, CDR2 SVGIG (reference sequence). The CDR3 nucleotides are TGTGCCTGGAGTGTACGCTCAGACAATGAGCAGTTCTTC. Encoded protein: CAWSVRSDNEQFF.

The rearrangement links TRBV10-2 to TRBJ2-7; D gene ambiguous. CDR1 and CDR2 from the germline V gene are WSHSY and SAAADI. V was clipped by 6 bases and J by 2 bases, with 17 bases between them. The CDR3 covers 15 residues. The CDR3 reads CASSKQQNLAYEQYF. The CDR3 DNA reads TGCGCCAGCAGCAAGCAACAGAACCTCGCCTACGAGCAGTACTTC.

CDR3 sequence (DNA): TGTGCCAGCAGCTCCATACGACGGACGGCTAACACCGGGGAGCTGTTTTTT. Protein: CASSSIRRTANTGELFF. The chain combines TRBV7-9 with TRBJ2-2; D not resolved. The CDR3 extends over 17 amino acids. With 4 bases removed from V and 2 bases from J, the gap between germline ends came to 17 bases. The germline V gene has CDR1 SEHNR and CDR2 FQNEAQ (reference sequence).

A remark on this clone: Only one base separates this from a far larger clonotype, so it likely reflects a read error. V is TRBV2 and J is TRBJ2-1; 8 bases are shared with TRBD2. The CDR3 consists of 13 residues. Germline CDR1 reads SNHLY; CDR2 reads FYNNEI. In nucleotides, the CDR3 is TGTGCCAGCAGTGTTGAGCGGGAGAATGGGCAGTTCTTC. This encodes CASSVERENGQFF.

The rearrangement uses TRBV10-3 and TRBJ2-3, with D perhaps TRBD1 or TRBD2 (5 bases each). Germline values: CDR1 ENHRY, CDR2 SYGVKD. The V end was cut by 0 bases, the J end by 2 bases, with 15 bases between. CDR3 length: 17 residues. The CDR3 DNA is TGTGCCATCAGTGAGTCCGGGACGGGTTGGGACACAGATACGCAGTATTTT. This gives the protein CAISESGTGWDTDTQYF.

The V gene is TRBV6-5, the J gene TRBJ1-3; D call uncertain. CDR1 and CDR2 (germline): MNHEY, SVGAGI. The V and J ends lost 7 bases and 8 bases respectively, with 12 bases between them. The CDR3 spans 12 residues. As DNA, the CDR3 is TGTGCCAGCAAGAACAGCGGGCACACCATATATTTT. As protein: CASKNSGHTIYF.

This clone was counted once. The chain carries TRBV10-3 and TRBJ2-1; D perhaps matches TRBD2 (6 bases). CDR3 size: 14 residues. Germline CDR1 and CDR2: ENHRY and SYGVKD. With 2 bases removed from V and 6 bases from J, the gap between germline ends came to 11 bases. CDR3 nucleotide sequence: TGTGCCATCAGTGAGGCGGGGACTGCCAATGAGCAGTTCTTC. Residues: CAISEAGTANEQFF.

The V gene is TRBV5-8, the J gene TRBJ1-4; D possibly corresponds to TRBD1 (5 bases). Germline CDR1 reads SGHTS; CDR2 reads YDEGEE. V was trimmed by 1 base and J by 4 bases, leaving 20 bases between them. The CDR3 loop spans 18 amino acids. In DNA form, the CDR3 reads TGTGCCAGCAGCTTGAAATACCGAGGGCAGGGCTTTAATGAAAAACTGTTTTTT. Its translation is CASSLKYRGQGFNEKLFF.

This clone was observed once. The rearrangement uses TRBV11-2 and TRBJ2-7; D unresolved. Germline V gene sequence: CDR1 SGHAT, CDR2 FQNNGV. V was clipped by 0 bases and J by 4 bases, with 19 bases between them. CDR3 size: 17 residues. The CDR3 region is CASSLDLSVGSTYEQYF. The CDR3 DNA reads as TGTGCCAGCAGCTTAGATCTATCGGTAGGATCTACGTACGAGCAGTACTTC. Together with reference TRBV11-2 and TRBJ2-7, the CDR3 gives the full variable domain: EAGVAQSPRYKIIEKRQSVAFWCNPISGHATLYWYQQILGQGPKLLIQFQNNGVVDDSQLPKDRFSAERLKGVDSTLKIQPAKLEDSAVYLCASSLDLSVGSTYEQYFGPGTRLTVT.

This chain links TRBV30 with TRBJ1-2, with 10 bases lining up with TRBD1. Germline CDR1 and CDR2: GTSNPN and SVGIG (reference sequence). The CDR3 has 17 residues. The J segment lost 7 bases and the V segment lost 1 base, leaving 15 bases of the junction unmatched. Here the CDR3 reads CAWSAGGQGRLFSGYTF. The DNA of the CDR3 is TGTGCCTGGAGTGCAGGGGGACAGGGGCGCCTATTCTCTGGCTACACCTTC.

The chain combines TRBV30 with TRBJ2-2, with D perhaps matching TRBD2 (7 bases). The germline V and J ends were trimmed by 4 bases and 2 bases, with 20 bases remaining between them. The CDR3 spans 17 residues. Germline lookup yields CDR1 GTSNPN and CDR2 SVGIG (reference sequence). DNA of the CDR3: TGTGCCTGGATTACTTTGGGGGGGACACCTAACACCGGGGAGCTGTTTTTT. Its protein is CAWITLGGTPNTGELFF.

V usage is TRBV10-3 and J usage is TRBJ2-3; TRBD1 is a possible D gene (6 bases). Trimming took 5 bases from V and 2 from J, leaving 11 bases between them. Germline values: CDR1 ENHRY, CDR2 SYGVKD. The CDR3 has 14 amino acids. Here the CDR3 DNA reads TGTGCCATCAGTCCGGGACACCACACAGATACGCAGTATTTT. The encoded protein is CAISPGHHTDTQYF.

The rearrangement joins TRBV27 to TRBJ1-2; D uncertain. Germline V gene data show CDR1 as MNHEY and CDR2 as SMNVEV (reference sequence). Trimming shortened V by 5 bases and J by 7 bases, and 14 bases separated the two germline ends. The CDR3 length is 13 residues. The CDR3 is CASSVKGFGGYTF. For the CDR3, the DNA is TGTGCCAGCAGTGTAAAAGGGTTCGGTGGCTACACCTTC.

The V gene is TRBV10-3, the J gene TRBJ2-3; D not certain. The CDR3 is 16 amino acids. Trimming stripped 0 bases from V and 2 bases from J, with 12 bases between. Germline V lookup: CDR1 ENHRY, CDR2 SYGVKD. CDR3 sequence (DNA): TGTGCCATCAGTGAGTCGTTAGGGCTACACACAGATACGCAGTATTTT. It encodes CAISESLGLHTDTQYF.

About this clone: This sample includes further DNA sequences coding for the same CDR3. The chain employs TRBV7-2 and TRBJ2-7, with D uncertain. CDR3 length: 13 residues. The ends were cut back, 1 base at V and 2 bases at J, with 6 bases in the middle. Germline CDR1 and CDR2: SGHTA and FQGNSA. The DNA of the CDR3 is TGTGCCAGCAGCTTAGACAGACCCTACGAGCAGTACTTC. The encoded protein is CASSLDRPYEQYF.

V usage is TRBV19 and J usage is TRBJ2-5; D unclear. Germline loops: CDR1 LNHDA, CDR2 SQIVND (reference sequence). V was trimmed by 5 bases and J by 1 base, leaving 11 bases between them. CDR3 length equals 14 residues. The CDR3 protein is CASSEWAVQETQYF. The CDR3 coding sequence is TGTGCCAGTAGTGAGTGGGCGGTCCAAGAGACCCAGTACTTC.

The chain uses TRBV7-2 and TRBJ1-1, with unresolved D. CDR3 length equals 13 residues. Germline V gene sequence: CDR1 SGHTA, CDR2 FQGNSA. The ends were cut back, 4 bases at V and 1 base at J, with 7 bases in the middle. The CDR3 coding sequence is TGTGCCAGCAGCTCCGGGTCGAACACTGAAGCTTTCTTT. Translating it yields CASSSGSNTEAFF.

V and J are TRBV20-1 and TRBJ1-2, with D unclear. The CDR3 has 11 amino acids. V was pared by 7 bases and J by 8 bases, with 14 bases between. Germline V CDR1 and CDR2: DFQATT, SNEGSKA (reference sequence). CDR3 nucleotides: TGCAGTGTTCAGGAGAATCAGGGCTACACCTTC. This translates into CSVQENQGYTF.

This clone was observed a handful of times. The same CDR3 also results from other DNA sequences found in this sample. The rearrangement links TRBV9 to TRBJ1-1; D unclear. This CDR3 spans 13 amino acids. Trimming took off 2 bases at V and 4 bases at J, with 9 bases between the two ends. Germline V gives CDR1 SGDLS, CDR2 YYNGEE. CDR3 region: CASSVLGGTEAFF. The DNA of the CDR3 is TGTGCCAGCAGCGTGTTGGGTGGCACTGAAGCTTTCTTT.

The gene calls are TRBV6-5 and TRBJ2-1; no clear D gene. Trimming pared 2 bases from V and 8 bases from J, leaving 10 bases between. The CDR3 has 13 residues. CDR1 is MNHEY, CDR2 SVGAGI, per germline. CDR3 in amino acids: CASSYPRGDEQFF. As DNA, the CDR3 is TGTGCCAGCAGTTACCCGCGAGGCGATGAGCAGTTCTTC.

V gene TRBV6-5 combines with J gene TRBJ1-4, with no clear D. V gave up 2 bases and J gave up 4 bases, with 5 bases separating them. CDR1 is MNHEY and CDR2 is SVGAGI in the germline V gene. This CDR3 is built from 13 residues. The CDR3 region is CASSYDGNEKLFF. CDR3 DNA sequence: TGTGCCAGCAGTTACGACGGTAATGAAAAACTGTTTTTT.

This sequence joins TRBV18 and TRBJ2-1; 8 bases fit TRBD1. Germline CDR1 KGHSH, CDR2 LQKENI. V lost 5 bases and J lost 12; bases outside the gene matches: 21. The CDR3 has 17 amino acids. The CDR3 is CASSRTGPGRGDNGQFF. The CDR3 coding sequence is TGTGCCAGCTCAAGGACAGGGCCGGGTCGAGGCGATAACGGGCAGTTCTTC.

The rearrangement joins TRBV16 to TRBJ1-3; TRBD1 matches 7 bases. The CDR3 totals 16 residues. The trim removed 2 bases at V and 0 bases at J, leaving 4 bases unmatched. From germline, CDR1 is KGHSY and CDR2 FQNENV. This CDR3 reads CASSQQGDLSGNTIYF. Written as DNA, the CDR3 is TGTGCCAGCAGCCAACAGGGGGACCTCTCTGGAAACACCATATATTTT.